This T cell receptor (beta chain) originates from a study of cytomegalovirus exposure and HLA in healthy donors. PCR employed 60 Vbeta and 13 Jbeta primers. Data came from immunoSEQ multiplex PCR; TCRdb stores just in-frame clones and leaves some out. The sample lists about 160,000 clones; approximately 85% were seen once. From germline, CDR1 is MDHEN and CDR2 SYDVKM. The CDR3 length is 15 residues. Trimming removed 3 bases from V and 2 bases from J, with 14 bases in between. As for this clone: The antigen is not known.

Study outcomes and limitations: Some V segments could not be told apart, so they were left out, TRBV6-2 and TRBV6-3 among them.

This chain links TRBV28 with TRBJ2-7, with a weak D call TRBD1 (6 bases). Material: PBMCs. The sequence came from a man aged 50-60 years in good health and CMV-seropositive. For the CDR3, the DNA is TGTGCCAGCAGTTTTGGTGTGGGACAAACCTACGAGCAGTACTTC. Translation gives CASSFGVGQTYEQYF.